The table lists the clone carrying this T cell receptor (beta chain) with a count of one. Its antigen is still unknown. The sample is drawn from a study of early stage breast cancer tumors. Study-wide context: Among around 12 ER+/PR+/HER2- tumors, eight were ductal, four lobular.

Whole-study findings and limits: Compared with adjacent normal breast, tumors showed 2.5 to 3-fold denser, more clonal T cells.

Repertoires were generated with immunoSEQ multiplex PCR, while TCRdb's copy carries only in-frame clones and drops some. This sample has tens of thousands of clones, with about three quarters found just once. The clonotype was recovered from a person between 45 and 65 years old with breast cancer. Sequencing was performed on blood.

This chain's CDR3 is CASSPQRGTTNGELFF. In DNA form, the CDR3 reads TGTGCCAGCAGCCCCCAGCGGGGGACTACAAACGGGGAGCTGTTTTTT. The rearrangement links TRBV9 to TRBJ2-2; 8 bases map to TRBD2. Germline CDR1 is SGDLS and CDR2 is YYNGEE. The CDR3 totals 16 residues. The J segment lost 7 bases and the V segment lost 4 bases, leaving 12 bases of the junction unmatched.